A single sample is the source of the 24 T cell receptor beta chains below, sequenced in a study of beta chain features in type 1 diabetes. Whole-study results and caveats: Within each of all four CD4+ subsets, Type 1 diabetes patients had TCRB CDR3s that were moderately but significantly shorter.

Their antigens are not known. Expressed TCRB transcripts got sequenced, as all isolated RNA was reverse transcribed. Sequencing was performed with immunoSEQ multiplex PCR; in TCRdb, only in-frame clones are kept and a portion is missing. The sample has 330,000 or so clones, roughly an eighth seen once. Specimen: naive CD4+ T cells from blood. The receptors derive from a woman aged 18-29 years with type 1 diabetes.

This clone occurred a few times. This chain uses TRBV4-1 with TRBJ2-3, with no clear D. Germline V gene data show CDR1 as MGHRA and CDR2 as YSYEKL. V lost 0 bases and J 7 bases, leaving 8 bases between the germline ends. The CDR3 spans 13 residues. CDR3 DNA: TGCGCCAGCAGCCAAGAGGGCCGGTATACGCAGTATTTT. Translation gives CASSQEGRYTQYF.

The chain employs TRBV9 and TRBJ2-1; 8 bases fit TRBD2. The J segment lost 6 bases and the V segment lost 0 bases, leaving 2 bases of the junction unmatched. Germline values: CDR1 SGDLS, CDR2 YYNGEE. CDR3 length equals 14 residues. The CDR3 reads CASSVVSGSNEQFF. CDR3 nucleotide sequence: TGTGCCAGCAGCGTAGTAAGCGGGAGCAATGAGCAGTTCTTC.

The V gene is TRBV6-1, the J gene TRBJ1-1, with D possibly matching TRBD1 (6 bases). The CDR3 sequence is 14 residues long. V was shortened by 2 bases and J by 2 bases, with 9 bases between the two germline ends. Per the germline V gene, CDR1 is MNHNS and CDR2 is SASEGT. The CDR3 sequence: CASSELGANTEAFF. The CDR3 DNA sequence: TGTGCCAGCAGTGAATTGGGGGCCAACACTGAAGCTTTCTTT.

The V gene is TRBV9, the J gene TRBJ2-1; no clear D. Trimming shortened V by 3 bases and J by 1 base, and 14 bases separated the two germline ends. CDR3 length: 16 amino acids. CDR1 and CDR2 from the germline V gene are SGDLS and YYNGEE. CDR3 in DNA: TGTGCCAGCAGCGGCCGAGGAGCCCAGTCCTACAATGAGCAGTTCTTC. This gives the protein CASSGRGAQSYNEQFF.

The genes are TRBV30 and TRBJ2-5; possible D gene TRBD1, 5 bases. The CDR3 consists of 13 residues. Between the trimmed V and J ends, which lost 1 base and 8 bases, there was a span of 14 bases. The germline gives CDR1 GTSNPN, CDR2 SVGIG (reference sequence). The CDR3 reads CAWSGARAATQYF. CDR3 in DNA: TGTGCCTGGAGTGGTGCCAGGGCGGCCACCCAGTACTTC.

This clone has more than one count but fewer than ten. V is TRBV18 and J is TRBJ1-5; D may be TRBD1 (6 bases). Germline CDR1 and CDR2: KGHSH and LQKENI. Trimming left V 5 bases short and J 4 bases short, with 9 bases between. This CDR3 comprises 13 residues. The CDR3 protein is CASSEDRNQPQHF. The CDR3 DNA reads as TGTGCCAGCTCAGAGGACAGAAATCAGCCCCAGCATTTT.

J is TRBJ1-1 and V is TRBV23-1; D possibly corresponds to TRBD1 (6 bases). TRBV23-1 carries the ORF label, with uncertain function. This CDR3 has 14 amino acids. V lost 6 bases and J 1 base, leaving 12 bases between the germline ends. The DNA for the CDR3 is TGCGCCAGCAGCCGGGGACATCGGAACACTGAAGCTTTCTTT. Protein: CASSRGHRNTEAFF.

The sample holds a few counts of this clone. This rearrangement joins TRBV5-6 to TRBJ2-7; 11 nucleotides align to TRBD1. J gave up 6 bases and V 4 bases, and 6 bases lay outside the gene matches. The CDR3 runs to 14 residues. Germline CDR1 and CDR2: SGHDT and YYEEEE. The CDR3 loop is CASSTRDRGAEQYF. The CDR3 coding sequence is TGTGCCAGCAGCACCCGGGACAGGGGGGCCGAGCAGTACTTC.

The chain is built from TRBV4-2 and TRBJ1-2, with TRBD1 as a possible D gene (5 bases). The CDR3 sequence is 17 residues long. Germline V gene lookup returns CDR1 LGHNA and CDR2 YNFKEQ. Trimming took off 3 bases at V and 4 bases at J, with 21 bases between the two ends. DNA of the CDR3: TGTGCCAGCAGCCAGGACCCGGCAGGCCCTAGGGGCTATGGCTACACCTTC. Translation gives CASSQDPAGPRGYGYTF.

The chain couples TRBV18 to TRBJ2-7, with 9 bases matching TRBD1. The CDR3 is made up of 14 amino acids. Trimming at V came to 3 bases and at J to 5 bases, leaving 5 bases not matched to a gene. Germline V gene data show CDR1 as KGHSH and CDR2 as LQKENI. The CDR3 is CASSPGQGSHEQYF. DNA for the CDR3: TGTGCCAGCTCACCTGGACAGGGGTCCCACGAGCAGTACTTC.

This chain uses TRBV2 with TRBJ2-2, with a tentative D call TRBD2 (6 bases). The V end lost 8 bases, the J end lost 8 bases, and 21 bases lay between the germline ends. The CDR3 is made up of 15 amino acids. Germline-derived CDR1 and CDR2 are SNHLY and FYNNEI. CDR3 region: CASAEGILAPGELFF. The CDR3 region has the DNA TGTGCCAGCGCGGAGGGGATATTGGCCCCTGGGGAGCTGTTTTTT.

This chain links TRBV5-4 with TRBJ2-7, with a possible D match to TRBD2 (7 bases). CDR3 length: 16 residues. The V gene's germline CDR1 is SGHNT and CDR2 YYREEE (reference sequence). With 7 bases removed from V and 5 bases from J, the gap between germline ends came to 25 bases. In nucleotides, the CDR3 is TGTGCCAGCGGTTTAAGTCTTGGGGGGGCGCAGAACGAGCAGTACTTC. Encoded protein: CASGLSLGGAQNEQYF.

The sample holds a few counts of this clone. V usage is TRBV7-3 and J usage is TRBJ2-1, with 8 bases that match TRBD1. V gave up 4 bases and J gave up 0 bases; unmatched junction bases: 5. Germline V CDR1 and CDR2: SGHTA, FQGTGA. The CDR3 has 16 residues. The CDR3 reads CASSSRQGPSYNEQFF. For the CDR3, the DNA is TGTGCCAGCAGCTCCAGACAGGGGCCCTCCTACAATGAGCAGTTCTTC.

This clone has a handful of counts. This chain links TRBV14 with TRBJ1-3; perhaps TRBD1 as D (6 bases). The CDR3 contains 13 residues. CDR1 is SGHDN and CDR2 is FVKESK in the germline V gene. Trimming shortened V by 10 bases and J by 4 bases, and 14 bases separated the two germline ends. Here the CDR3 DNA reads TGTGCCACAGCCCCGGACAGAGGAAACACCATATATTTT. Translation: CATAPDRGNTIYF. Full variable domain (rest looked up from reference TRBV14 and TRBJ1-3): EAGVTQFPSHSVIEKGQTVTLRCDPISGHDNLYWYRRVMGKEIKFLLHFVKESKQDESGMPNNRFLAERTGGTYSTLKVQPAELEDSGVYFCATAPDRGNTIYFGEGSWLTVV.

The gene calls are TRBV11-2 and TRBJ2-1; D call uncertain. CDR3 size: 13 residues. V was trimmed by 1 base and J by 10 bases, leaving 11 bases between them. CDR1 is SGHAT and CDR2 is FQNNGV in the germline V gene. Here the CDR3 DNA reads TGTGCCAGCAGCTTAGGCCTATCGCGGGAGCAGTTCTTC. It encodes CASSLGLSREQFF.

The V and J genes are TRBV6-5 and TRBJ2-3; 7 positions agree with TRBD1. J lost 1 base, V lost 5 bases, and 6 bases had no gene match. CDR1 and CDR2 (germline): MNHEY, SVGAGI. The CDR3 has 15 amino acids. CDR3 sequence: CASSLQGMGTDTQYF. The CDR3 DNA follows: TGTGCCAGCAGTCTACAGGGGATGGGCACAGATACGCAGTATTTT.

The chain couples TRBV5-4 to TRBJ2-5; D is perhaps TRBD2 (6 bases). Germline lookup yields CDR1 SGHNT and CDR2 YYREEE (reference sequence). The V gene lost 7 bases and the J gene lost 5 bases, with 21 bases spanning the gap. There are 15 residues in the CDR3. The CDR3 DNA sequence: TGTGCCAGCGGACTTTATTTCGGGAGCGGGGAGACCCAGTACTTC. Translation: CASGLYFGSGETQYF. Using reference TRBV5-4 and TRBJ2-5 for the parts outside the CDR3, the full variable domain is ETGVTQSPTHLIKTRGQQVTLRCSSQSGHNTVSWYQQALGQGPQFIFQYYREEENGRGNFPPRFSGLQFPNYSSELNVNALELDDSALYLCASGLYFGSGETQYFGPGTRLLVL.

This clone was seen only a few times. This chain links TRBV2 with TRBJ2-1, with D unresolved. Germline lookup yields CDR1 SNHLY and CDR2 FYNNEI. There are 15 residues in the CDR3. V lost 6 bases, J lost 3 bases, and 15 bases lay in between. The chain's CDR3 is CASRSDQGSYNEQFF. DNA for the CDR3: TGTGCCAGCAGGAGCGACCAAGGAAGCTACAATGAGCAGTTCTTC.

This clone occurred once. The J gene is TRBJ1-4, the V gene TRBV27; 8 bases align to TRBD1. The J segment lost 10 bases and the V segment lost 4 bases, leaving 23 bases of the junction unmatched. This CDR3 spans 19 amino acids. Germline lookup yields CDR1 MNHEY and CDR2 SMNVEV (reference sequence). The CDR3 DNA is TGTGCCAGCAGTTCTACATACTCCGGGACAGGACCCAAAGGGGGAAAACTGTTTTTT. This translates into CASSSTYSGTGPKGGKLFF.

This clone occurred a few times. V is TRBV5-4 and J is TRBJ2-1; possibly TRBD1 for D (5 bases). CDR1 SGHNT and CDR2 YYREEE come from the germline V gene (reference sequence). The CDR3 covers 15 residues. V shed 1 base and J shed 6 bases, with 14 bases lying between them. DNA of the CDR3: TGTGCCAGCAGCTTGTTCTCTGCAGGGTCCAATGAGCAGTTCTTC. This sequence encodes CASSLFSAGSNEQFF.

This clone was picked up a small number of times. This chain links TRBV12-5 with TRBJ2-7, with 7 bases matching TRBD1. V lost 4 bases and J lost 9; bases outside the gene matches: 6. The CDR3 loop spans 12 amino acids. Germline V gene sequence: CDR1 LGHNT, CDR2 FRNRAP. This chain's CDR3 is CASGWEAGGQYF. CDR3 nucleotide sequence: TGTGCTAGTGGTTGGGAAGCAGGGGGGCAGTACTTC.

This clone was detected a few times. V usage is TRBV29-1 and J usage is TRBJ2-3; D uncertain. Germline CDR1 is SQVTM and CDR2 is ANQGSEA. The CDR3 totals 16 residues. V dropped 5 bases and J dropped 0 bases, with 18 bases sitting between them. The CDR3 coding sequence is TGCAGCGTTTACACCCAGGCCCGGTTCAGCACAGATACGCAGTATTTT. The encoded protein is CSVYTQARFSTDTQYF.

This rearrangement joins TRBV11-3 to TRBJ2-4, with D hard to call. Germline V gene data show CDR1 as SGHNT and CDR2 as YENEEA. V was cut by 0 bases and J by 4 bases, with 10 bases left in between. The CDR3 has 15 amino acids. The CDR3 protein is CASSLELTGKNIQYF. CDR3 sequence (DNA): TGTGCCAGCAGCTTAGAGCTGACCGGGAAAAACATTCAGTACTTC.

The V gene is TRBV13, the J gene TRBJ2-7, with TRBD1 identical over 10 bases. V was pared by 2 bases and J by 4 bases, with 5 bases of the junction left unmatched. Germline V gene sequence: CDR1 PRHDT, CDR2 FYEKMQ (reference sequence). The CDR3 runs 15 residues. For the CDR3, the DNA is TGTGCCAGCAGCTTACCGGGACAGGGGAGATACGAGCAGTACTTC. This sequence encodes CASSLPGQGRYEQYF. The full variable domain, with the rest looked up from reference TRBV13 and TRBJ2-7, is AAGVIQSPRHLIKEKRETATLKCYPIPRHDTVYWYQQGPGQDPQFLISFYEKMQSDKGSIPDRFSAQQFSDYHSELNMSSLELGDSALYFCASSLPGQGRYEQYFGPGTRLTVT.